This T cell receptor beta chain was observed in a study of T cells in localized non-small cell lung cancer. Germline trimming cut 6 bases from V and 6 bases from J; bases unmatched to any gene: 11. The CDR3 is 14 amino acids. Germline-derived CDR1 and CDR2 are MNHEY and SVGAGI. Of note for this clone: The target antigen is unknown. The same CDR3 arises from other DNA sequences in this sample as well.

Assay used: immunoSEQ multiplex PCR; TCRdb lists only in-frame clones, some missing. This table has around 91,000 clones, about nine tenths appearing once. Findings of the study overall: Because researchers sequenced only one region of the tumor, heterogeneity is still possible. Appearances in adjacent lung were noted for a median approximately 52 of the top 100 tumor clones. Longer overall survival was seen with higher T cell density measured in blood. Clonality of T cells reached its maximum in uninvolved adjacent lung, surpassing tumor.

This receptor was taken from a man between 40 and 70 years old with stage I squamous cell lung carcinoma. The specimen was peripheral blood, collected before any cancer treatment. The chain recombines TRBV6-5 with TRBJ2-7; TRBD2 matches at 7 bases. CDR3 sequence (DNA): TGTGCCAGCAGACCCGGAACTAGCGTAGTCGAGCAGTACTTC. Translating it yields CASRPGTSVVEQYF.